These 30 T cell receptor beta chains were sequenced from one sample in a study of CD8 T cells in ankylosing spondylitis. Each CDR3 protein gets one entry after TCRdb re-called the 5' RACE reads with MiXCR. This table has around 31,000 distinct CDR3 sequences, about 30% appearing once. Sequences were obtained from synovial fluid, either unsorted or a sorted T cell fraction (not recorded which). All receptors derive from a male donor with ankylosing spondylitis.

The DNA for the CDR3 is TGCAGTGCTACCCCGAGGTCGACGGCCAAAAACATTCAGTACTTC. This sequence encodes CSATPRSTAKNIQYF. This chain uses TRBV20-1 with TRBJ2-4; D gene ambiguous. Germline CDR1 and CDR2: DFQATT and SNEGSKA (reference sequence). This CDR3 contains 15 residues. V lost 4 bases and J lost 1, with 14 bases in between.

The J gene is TRBJ2-3, the V gene TRBV24-1; 8 bases fit TRBD1. The trim removed 5 bases at V and 4 bases at J, leaving 10 bases unmatched. This CDR3 comprises 16 residues. The V gene's germline CDR1 is KGHDR and CDR2 SFDVKD. The CDR3 coding sequence is TGTGCCACCAGTGTCCCTGGACAGGGTGGTCCAGATACGCAGTATTTT. Protein: CATSVPGQGGPDTQYF.

This clonotype was seen a few times. V is TRBV20-1 and J is TRBJ2-7, with TRBD2 as a possible D gene (5 bases). The CDR3 is 11 amino acids. V lost 5 bases to trimming and J lost 3 bases, with 8 bases between them. The germline gives CDR1 DFQATT, CDR2 SNEGSKA (reference sequence). CDR3 region: CSAYRDYEQYF. The CDR3 DNA reads TGCAGTGCTTACCGGGACTACGAGCAGTACTTC.

This clonotype was found many times. This rearrangement joins TRBV6-2 or TRBV6-3 to TRBJ2-1; D perhaps matches TRBD2 (5 bases). V was shortened by 6 bases and J by 9 bases, with 15 bases between the two germline ends. CDR1 MNHEY and CDR2 SVGEGT come from the germline V gene. CDR3 size: 13 residues. The CDR3 DNA is TGTGCCAGCAGCGGGAATGACGGCGCTGAGCAGTTCTTC. Translated, it gives CASSGNDGAEQFF.

The genes are TRBV12-5 and TRBJ2-4, with TRBD1 matching 7 bases. The germline V gene has CDR1 LGHNT and CDR2 FRNRAP. This CDR3 contains 14 residues. The V segment lost 0 bases and the J segment 10 bases; nucleotides outside the gene matches: 6. The CDR3 reads CASGLVQGTTIQYF. Here the CDR3 DNA reads TGTGCTAGTGGTTTGGTACAGGGGACAACTATTCAGTACTTC.

In its sample, this clonotype was seen once. The chain uses TRBV11-2 and TRBJ2-3, with 7 positions matching TRBD2. The CDR3 is 16 residues long. Germline V gene data show CDR1 as SGHAT and CDR2 as FQNNGV. V lost 5 bases and J lost 6; bases outside the gene matches: 14. The chain's CDR3 is CASSPGRDGRADTQYF. The CDR3 DNA is TGTGCCAGCAGCCCAGGGAGGGACGGTAGGGCTGATACGCAGTATTTT. Based on the CDR3 plus reference TRBV11-2 and TRBJ2-3, the full variable domain is EAGVAQSPRYKIIEKRQSVAFWCNPISGHATLYWYQQILGQGPKLLIQFQNNGVVDDSQLPKDRFSAERLKGVDSTLKIQPAKLEDSAVYLCASSPGRDGRADTQYFGPGTRLTVL.

This clonotype came up a few times. V and J are TRBV7-8 and TRBJ1-2; D unclear. The CDR3 has 15 residues. Trimming cost V 1 base and J 0 bases, with 9 bases left between them. CDR1 is SGHVS, CDR2 FQNEAQ, per germline. The CDR3 reads CASSLVTRANYGYTF. Written as DNA, the CDR3 is TGTGCCAGCAGCTTAGTAACAAGAGCTAACTATGGCTACACCTTC.

The chain combines TRBV9 with TRBJ1-4; TRBD1 agrees at 7 bases. V was clipped by 0 bases and J by 4 bases; unmatched bases: 3. The CDR3 loop spans 15 amino acids. Germline V gives CDR1 SGDLS, CDR2 YYNGEE. As DNA, the CDR3 is TGTGCCAGCAGCGTAGGAGGGACAGATAATGAAAAACTGTTTTTT. Protein sequence: CASSVGGTDNEKLFF.

The chain combines TRBV9 with TRBJ2-2; D unresolved. Germline CDR1 and CDR2: SGDLS and YYNGEE. The CDR3 contains 15 residues. V lost 5 bases and J 3 bases, leaving 14 bases between the germline ends. CDR3 sequence (DNA): TGTGCCAGCAGTTCCTATGACACCTACACCGGGGAGCTGTTTTTT. Protein sequence: CASSSYDTYTGELFF.

This clonotype was found many times. The rearrangement joins TRBV9 to TRBJ1-5, with D hard to call. V dropped 2 bases and J dropped 2 bases, with 11 bases sitting between them. Germline V lookup: CDR1 SGDLS, CDR2 YYNGEE. CDR3 size: 15 residues. CDR3 sequence: CASSVDYNRNQPQHF. The CDR3 nucleotides read TGTGCCAGCAGCGTGGACTACAACCGCAATCAGCCCCAGCATTTT.

Only a few counts were recorded for this clonotype. This sequence joins TRBV7-9 and TRBJ2-7; D not certain. Between the trimmed V and J ends, which lost 1 base and 0 bases, there was a span of 10 bases. CDR3 length: 15 amino acids. Germline V gives CDR1 SEHNR, CDR2 FQNEAQ (reference sequence). In DNA form, the CDR3 reads TGTGCCAGCAGCTTAGGAACCTGGGGCTCCTACGAGCAGTACGTC. This sequence encodes CASSLGTWGSYEQYV.

This clonotype has a handful of counts. The V and J genes are TRBV5-1 and TRBJ2-5, with 7 bases fitting TRBD2. The junction had 7 bases not matched to a gene; V was cut back by 5 bases and J by 0 bases. The CDR3 spans 15 residues. Germline V CDR1 and CDR2: SGHRS, YFSETQ. CDR3 amino acids: CASRGSSGYQETQYF. The CDR3 region has the DNA TGCGCCAGCAGGGGGTCTAGCGGATACCAAGAGACCCAGTACTTC.

This sequence joins TRBV12-3 or TRBV12-4 and TRBJ1-1, with D unclear. V lost 2 bases, J lost 1 base, and 8 bases lay in between. This CDR3 is built from 14 residues. The CDR3 is CASSLRVKNTEAFF. CDR3 coding DNA: TGTGCCAGCAGTTTACGGGTAAAGAACACTGAAGCTTTCTTT.

This clonotype was counted a few times. This chain joins TRBV20-1 and TRBJ2-7, with 8 bases aligning to TRBD1. Looked up from germline, CDR1 is DFQATT and CDR2 is SNEGSKA (reference sequence). V was pared by 3 bases and J by 3 bases, with 4 bases of the junction left unmatched. There are 13 residues in the CDR3. The CDR3 coding sequence is TGCAGTGCTAGGGGACAGGCCGACTACGAGCAGTACTTC. It codes for CSARGQADYEQYF.

A note on this clonotype: A read error may explain this, as a much larger clone is one base away. In DNA, the CDR3 is TGTGCCAGCAGCCAAGTCCTTAGCAATGAGCCCCAGCATTTT. Translating gives CASSQVLSNEPQHF. The chain recombines TRBV3-1 with TRBJ1-5; D ambiguous. The CDR3 sequence is 14 residues long. Germline CDR1 LGHDT, CDR2 YNNKEL (reference sequence).

The chain joins TRBV2 to TRBJ1-2; D unclear. Germline CDR1 is SNHLY and CDR2 is FYNNEI. The CDR3 contains 15 residues. V gave up 1 base and J gave up 4 bases, with 13 bases separating them. CDR3 in amino acids: CASSEGSSPSYGYTF. The CDR3 nucleotides read TGTGCCAGCAGTGAAGGGTCAAGCCCTAGCTATGGCTACACCTTC.

The chain recombines TRBV20-1 with TRBJ2-5; D not certain. Germline CDR1 and CDR2: DFQATT and SNEGSKA (reference sequence). This CDR3 is built from 13 residues. Trimming stripped 5 bases from V and 3 bases from J, with 13 bases between. CDR3: CSAQNSREETQYF. CDR3 bases: TGCAGTGCTCAAAACAGCCGGGAAGAGACCCAGTACTTC.

This clonotype turned up a few times. This sequence joins TRBV27 and TRBJ2-1; 7 positions agree with TRBD1. V trimming: 3 bases; J trimming: 4 bases; junction bases outside the gene matches: 3. Germline lookup yields CDR1 MNHEY and CDR2 SMNVEV (reference sequence). This CDR3 contains 14 residues. The CDR3 reads CASSFGDSYNEQFF. The DNA of the CDR3 is TGTGCCAGCAGTTTTGGGGACAGTTACAATGAGCAGTTCTTC.

This chain joins TRBV15 and TRBJ2-2, with unresolved D. The CDR3 consists of 14 residues. V lost 5 bases and J lost 9, with 16 bases in between. Germline assignment: CDR1 LNHNV and CDR2 YYDKDF (reference sequence). The CDR3 DNA is TGTGCCACCAGCGGTCGGTGGAATGACTGGGAGCTGTTTTTT. It yields the protein CATSGRWNDWELFF.

This clonotype was recorded only once. The rearrangement joins TRBV7-9 to TRBJ2-2, with D perhaps matching TRBD2 (6 bases). CDR1 and CDR2 from the germline V gene are SEHNR and FQNEAQ (reference sequence). This CDR3 region has 14 residues. V shed 4 bases and J shed 5 bases, with 11 bases lying between them. The CDR3 reads CASSYPGRTGELFF. The CDR3 nucleotides are TGTGCCAGCAGCTATCCGGGGAGGACCGGGGAGCTGTTTTTT.

This clonotype was counted a single time. J is TRBJ1-4 and V is TRBV6-4; 9 bases align to TRBD1. This CDR3 is built from 23 residues. CDR1 MRHNA and CDR2 SNTAGT come from the germline V gene. V lost 5 bases, J lost 2 bases, and 27 bases stayed unmatched. This CDR3 is CASSLTGQGFLFFSLWTNEKLFF. CDR3 DNA: TGTGCCAGCAGTCTGACCGGACAGGGGTTCCTTTTCTTTTCGCTCTGGACTAATGAAAAACTGTTTTTT.

This clonotype was recorded a few times. The DNA of the CDR3 is TGTGCCAGCACCACACTTGGGGCCGATGAAAAACTGTTTTTT. The encoded protein is CASTTLGADEKLFF. This rearrangement joins TRBV7-9 to TRBJ1-4, with D possibly matching TRBD1 (5 bases). The CDR3 sequence is 14 residues long. Germline CDR1 SEHNR, CDR2 FQNEAQ (reference sequence). Trimming took 7 bases from V and 6 from J, leaving 15 bases between them. The full variable domain, rest sourced from reference TRBV7-9 and TRBJ1-4, is DTGVSQNPRHKITKRGQNVTFRCDPISEHNRLYWYRQTLGQGPEFLTYFQNEAQLEKSRLLSDRFSAERPKGSFSTLEIQRTEQGDSAMYLCASTTLGADEKLFFGSGTQLSVL.

DNA for the CDR3: TGTGCCAGCAGCTCGTCCCTTGGCTACGAGCAGTACTTC. Its protein is CASSSSLGYEQYF. The chain uses TRBV11-2 and TRBJ2-7; D remains ambiguous. The germline gives CDR1 SGHAT, CDR2 FQNNGV. The CDR3 length is 13 residues. Trimming left V 4 bases short and J 3 bases short, with 10 bases between.

This clonotype was observed many times. The chain carries TRBV11-2 and TRBJ2-7; 10 bases are shared with TRBD2. This CDR3 is built from 14 residues. J gave up 3 bases and V 3 bases, and 2 bases lay outside the gene matches. CDR1 is SGHAT and CDR2 is FQNNGV in the germline V gene. The CDR3 DNA follows: TGTGCCAGCAGCTTCGGGACTAGCGACTACGAGCAGTACTTC. This sequence encodes CASSFGTSDYEQYF.

The gene calls are TRBV27 and TRBJ1-1; unclear D gene. CDR3 size: 12 residues. V lost 8 bases and J lost 1, with 8 bases in between. Germline V gene lookup returns CDR1 MNHEY and CDR2 SMNVEV (reference sequence). The CDR3 bases are TGTGCCAGCCGGGTTGGGAACACTGAAGCTTTCTTT. Its protein is CASRVGNTEAFF.

The J gene is TRBJ2-5, the V gene TRBV19, with no clear D. V was trimmed by 1 base and J by 5 bases, leaving 11 bases between them. Germline CDR1 is LNHDA and CDR2 is SQIVND (reference sequence). The CDR3 loop spans 14 amino acids. DNA of the CDR3: TGTGCCAGTAGTATAGTAGGGTCTTCGGAGACCCAGTACTTC. It yields the protein CASSIVGSSETQYF.

This clonotype was counted between two and nine times. The rearrangement uses TRBV10-2 and TRBJ2-1; 10 nucleotides align to TRBD1. The CDR3 extends over 14 amino acids. CDR1 and CDR2 from the germline V gene are WSHSY and SAAADI. With 6 bases clipped from V and 6 bases from J, the junction kept 5 bases outside the gene matches. The CDR3 DNA reads as TGCGCCAGCAGACCGGGACAGGGGTTCAATGAGCAGTTCTTC. Residues: CASRPGQGFNEQFF.

As regards this clonotype: This may be a read error: a much more frequent sequence differs by one nucleotide. This chain uses TRBV2 with TRBJ1-2, with D possibly being TRBD1 (5 bases). CDR1 and CDR2 (germline): SNHLY, FYNNEI. This CDR3 spans 15 amino acids. Trimming left V 9 bases short and J 6 bases short, with 23 bases between. CDR3 in amino acids: CASSGLAIRSDGYTF. The DNA of the CDR3 is TGTGCCAGTTCGGGACTGGCGATACGTAGTGATGGCTACACCTTC.

The chain uses TRBV6-1 and TRBJ2-2; weak D call: TRBD2 (6 bases). The CDR3 extends over 16 amino acids. Trimming cost V 6 bases and J 0 bases, with 14 bases left between them. CDR1 and CDR2 from the germline V gene are MNHNS and SASEGT. For the CDR3, the DNA is TGTGCCAGCAGCCCCAATGGACTAACGAACACCGGGGAGCTGTTTTTT. It codes for CASSPNGLTNTGELFF.

The chain's CDR3 is CASSELGQGAHYEQYV. For the CDR3, the DNA is TGTGCCAGCAGTGAACTAGGACAGGGGGCTCACTACGAGCAGTACGTC. The chain links TRBV6-1 to TRBJ2-7; TRBD1 aligns across 11 bases. The germline CDR1 and CDR2 sequences are MNHNS and SASEGT. Trimming took 2 bases from V and 3 from J; bases not matched to a gene: 6. This CDR3 is built from 16 residues.